Listed below are T cell receptor beta chains from one sample, sequenced in a study of a mutant IDH1 vaccine in newly diagnosed glioma. Some clones are missing from TCRdb's copy, which holds only in-frame ones; the method was immunoSEQ multiplex PCR. The sample yields 70,000 to 100,000 clones, more than 85% seen once. The antigens for these receptors are not known. Specimen: PBMCs, collected from a glioma patient whose treatment included an IDH1 peptide vaccine. The receptor source for this set is a woman between 45 and 60 years old with glioma. Each CDR3 is given with its conserved first and last residue. The order of the fields is CDR3 protein, CDR3 DNA, V gene, D gene, J gene, clone size. A D gene is named only where the DNA matches it firmly. Some rows mark clone size as missing; the rest say once, few, many or name a class of expanded clone.

CASSPLDRRYGYTF,TGTGCCAGCTCACCACTGGACCGCAGATATGGCTACACCTTC,TRBV18,.,TRBJ1-2,.
CASSESTVGRLETQYF,TGCGCCAGCAGTGAGTCGACGGTGGGGCGGTTAGAGACCCAGTACTTC,TRBV10-2,.,TRBJ2-5,.
CASSSDRGAFF,TGTGCCAGCAGTTCAGACAGGGGAGCTTTCTTT,TRBV7-9,TRBD1,TRBJ1-1,.
CASSGRGDEQFF,TGTGCCAGCAGCGGGAGAGGCGATGAGCAGTTCTTC,TRBV7-3,.,TRBJ2-1,.
CATTGTTYNEQFF,TGTGCGACGACCGGGACAACCTACAATGAGCAGTTCTTC,TRBV7-2,.,TRBJ2-1,.
CASSLTSGNTGELFF,TGTGCCAGCAGCTTAACTAGCGGGAACACCGGGGAGCTGTTTTTT,TRBV7-2,TRBD2,TRBJ2-2,.
CASSQTRVQETQYF,TGTGCCAGCAGCCAAACTAGGGTACAAGAGACCCAGTACTTC,TRBV7-8,.,TRBJ2-5,.
CASSISHPDTQYF,TGTGCCAGTAGTATCAGCCACCCCGATACGCAGTATTTT,TRBV19,.,TRBJ2-3,.
CAWSTPGSSGNTIYF,TGTGCCTGGAGTACCCCCGGTAGCTCTGGAAACACCATATATTTT,TRBV30,.,TRBJ1-3,.
CASSQDNSYLSYEQYF,TGCGCCAGCAGCCAAGATAACAGTTACCTTTCCTACGAGCAGTACTTC,TRBV4-1,.,TRBJ2-7,.
CASKPASSGANVLTF,TGTGCCAGTAAACCAGCGAGCTCTGGGGCCAACGTCCTGACTTTC,TRBV19,.,TRBJ2-6,once
CSARLRETQYF,TGCAGTGCTAGACTTAGGGAGACCCAGTACTTC,TRBV20-1,.,TRBJ2-5,.
CATSRDRDRGRGQYF,TGTGCCACCAGCAGAGATCGGGACAGGGGGCGCGGGCAGTACTTC,TRBV15,TRBD1,TRBJ2-7,.
CASSLSFGRGAFF,TGTGCCAGCAGTTTATCGTTTGGGCGCGGAGCTTTCTTT,TRBV28,.,TRBJ1-1,.
CASSIQGDTEAFF,TGCGCCAGCAGCATACAGGGGGACACTGAAGCTTTCTTT,TRBV5-1,TRBD1,TRBJ1-1,.
CASSIRGYSTEAFF,TGTGCCAGCAGTATCAGGGGTTATTCCACTGAAGCTTTCTTT,TRBV28,.,TRBJ1-1,.
CASSQVGVAKRNQPQHF,TGCGCCAGCAGCCAAGTAGGGGTAGCTAAACGCAATCAGCCCCAGCATTTT,TRBV4-1,.,TRBJ1-5,.
CASSFGTGDYEQYF,TGTGCCAGCAGCTTCGGGACTGGAGACTACGAGCAGTACTTC,TRBV11-2,.,TRBJ2-7,.
CASSALRGEGNQPQHF,TGTGCCAGCAGTGCCCTGAGAGGGGAGGGCAATCAGCCCCAGCATTTT,TRBV6-1,.,TRBJ1-5,.
CASSVTPYGTTNEKLFF,TGTGCCAGCAGCGTGACCCCCTATGGAACAACTAATGAAAAACTGTTTTTT,TRBV9,.,TRBJ1-4,.
CAISERGDEKLFF,TGTGCCATCAGTGAGCGGGGGGATGAAAAACTGTTTTTT,TRBV10-3,.,TRBJ1-4,.
CSGGGDGKNIQYF,TGCAGCGGTGGGGGGGACGGCAAAAACATTCAGTACTTC,TRBV29-1,TRBD2,TRBJ2-4,.
CATSRLNSNQPQHF,TGTGCCACCAGCAGGTTAAATAGCAATCAGCCCCAGCATTTT,TRBV15,.,TRBJ1-5,.
CASSSRSLLSHEQFF,TGTGCCAGCAGTTCTCGCTCGCTCTTGAGCCATGAGCAGTTCTTC,TRBV6-1,.,TRBJ2-1,.
CASSVEGQGTAFF,TGTGCCAGCAGCGTAGAGGGACAGGGGACAGCTTTCTTT,TRBV9,TRBD1,TRBJ1-1,.
CASSLQGFNNEQFF,TGTGCCAGCAGCTTGCAAGGGTTCAACAATGAGCAGTTCTTC,TRBV5-4,.,TRBJ2-1,.
CASSPGTLRYNEQFF,TGTGCCAGCAGCCCCGGGACACTTAGATACAATGAGCAGTTCTTC,TRBV11-1,.,TRBJ2-1,.
CASSLVDSGFTDTQYF,TGCGCCAGCAGCTTGGTTGACTCAGGATTCACAGATACGCAGTATTTT,TRBV5-1,.,TRBJ2-3,.
CASSFASGPIRADTQYF,TGTGCCAGCAGTTTCGCTAGCGGACCGATAAGGGCAGATACGCAGTATTTT,TRBV7-9,TRBD2,TRBJ2-3,.
CASSMVSGKGPYEQYF,TGTGCCAGTAGTATGGTTAGCGGGAAAGGCCCCTACGAGCAGTACTTC,TRBV19,TRBD2,TRBJ2-7,.
CASSPQEFGGNQPQHF,TGTGCCAGCTCACCACAAGAATTTGGGGGGAATCAGCCCCAGCATTTT,TRBV18,.,TRBJ1-5,.
CASSGLTDEQYF,TGTGCCAGCAGTGGGCTGACAGACGAGCAGTACTTC,TRBV2,.,TRBJ2-7,.
CASSSSGAGRPYEQYF,TGTGCCAGCAGTTCAAGCGGGGCCGGTCGCCCCTACGAGCAGTACTTC,TRBV28,TRBD2,TRBJ2-7,.
CASSDSPQGADTEAFF,TGTGCCAGCAGTGACTCGCCTCAGGGTGCGGACACTGAAGCTTTCTTT,TRBV6-4,.,TRBJ1-1,.
CASSRDRFLSTFTQYF,TGCGCCAGCAGTAGAGACAGGTTCCTTTCCACATTCACGCAGTATTTT,TRBV5-1,.,TRBJ2-3,.
CASSVDVNTEAFF,TGTGCCAGCAGCGTGGATGTGAACACTGAAGCTTTCTTT,TRBV9,.,TRBJ1-1,few
CASMSGTGYVEQYF,TGTGCCAGCATGTCCGGGACAGGGTATGTAGAGCAGTACTTC,TRBV2,TRBD1,TRBJ2-7,.
CASSPGQGSHEQYF,TGTGCCAGCAGTCCGGGACAGGGATCCCACGAGCAGTACTTC,TRBV6-1,TRBD1,TRBJ2-7,.
CASSLDRVDNSPLHF,TGCGCCAGCAGCTTGGACAGGGTAGACAATTCACCCCTCCACTTT,TRBV5-1,.,TRBJ1-6,few
CATSSFTMGDTEAFF,TGTGCCACCAGCAGCTTTACTATGGGGGACACTGAAGCTTTCTTT,TRBV15,.,TRBJ1-1,.
CASSEAGYNEQFF,TGCGCCAGCAGTGAGGCAGGGTACAATGAGCAGTTCTTC,TRBV10-1,.,TRBJ2-1,.
CSGDIMNTEAFF,TGCAGCGGGGACATAATGAACACTGAAGCTTTCTTT,TRBV29-1,.,TRBJ1-1,.
CASSLAPRGVNTEAFF,TGCGCCAGCAGCTTGGCCCCCCGGGGAGTGAACACTGAAGCTTTCTTT,TRBV5-1,.,TRBJ1-1,.
CASSPGGRGANVLTF,TGTGCCAGCAGCCCAGGGGGGCGGGGGGCCAACGTCCTGACTTTC,TRBV7-9,.,TRBJ2-6,.
CASIPGQALNLYGYTF,TGTGCCAGCATCCCGGGACAGGCCTTAAATCTCTATGGCTACACCTTC,TRBV6-6,TRBD1,TRBJ1-2,.